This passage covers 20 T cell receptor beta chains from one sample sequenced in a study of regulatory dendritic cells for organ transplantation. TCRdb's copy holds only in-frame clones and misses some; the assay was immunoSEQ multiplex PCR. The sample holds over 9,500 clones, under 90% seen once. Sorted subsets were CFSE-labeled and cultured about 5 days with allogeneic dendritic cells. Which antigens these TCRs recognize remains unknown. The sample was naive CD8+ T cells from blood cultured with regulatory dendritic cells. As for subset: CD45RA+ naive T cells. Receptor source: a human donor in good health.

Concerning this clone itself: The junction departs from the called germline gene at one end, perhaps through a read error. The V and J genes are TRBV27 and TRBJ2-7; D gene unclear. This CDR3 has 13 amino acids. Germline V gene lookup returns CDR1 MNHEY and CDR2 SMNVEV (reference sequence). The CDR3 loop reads CASSLAVTYGQYF. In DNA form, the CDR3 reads TGTGCCAGCAGTTTAGCGGTTACCTACGGGCAGTACTTC.

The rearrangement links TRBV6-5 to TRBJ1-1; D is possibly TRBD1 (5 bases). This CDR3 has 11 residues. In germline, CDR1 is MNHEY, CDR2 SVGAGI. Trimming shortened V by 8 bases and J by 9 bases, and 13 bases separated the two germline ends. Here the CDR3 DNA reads TGTGCCAGCGTTGTTGGGGGTAAAGCTTTCTTT. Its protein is CASVVGGKAFF.

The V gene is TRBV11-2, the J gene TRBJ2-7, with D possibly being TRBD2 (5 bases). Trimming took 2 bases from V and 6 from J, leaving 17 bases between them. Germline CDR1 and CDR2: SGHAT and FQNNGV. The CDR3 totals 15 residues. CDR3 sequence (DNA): TGTGCCAGCAGCTTATGGCGGACCCTCGAGGGCGAGCAGTACTTC. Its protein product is CASSLWRTLEGEQYF.

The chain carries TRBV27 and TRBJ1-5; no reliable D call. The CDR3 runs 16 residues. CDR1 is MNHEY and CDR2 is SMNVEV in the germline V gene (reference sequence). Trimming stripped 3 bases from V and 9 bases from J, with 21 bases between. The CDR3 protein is CASSLKNGRAGRPQHF. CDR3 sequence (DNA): TGTGCCAGCAGTTTGAAGAACGGGAGGGCGGGTCGGCCCCAGCATTTT.

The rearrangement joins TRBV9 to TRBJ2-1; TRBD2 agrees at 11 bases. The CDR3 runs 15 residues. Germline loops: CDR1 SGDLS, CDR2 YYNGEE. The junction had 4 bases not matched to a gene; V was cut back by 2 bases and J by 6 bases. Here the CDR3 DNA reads TGTGCCAGCAGCGTTAGCGGGAGGGCCCCCAATGAGCAGTTCTTC. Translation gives CASSVSGRAPNEQFF. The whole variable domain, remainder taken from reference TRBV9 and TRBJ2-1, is DSGVTQTPKHLITATGQRVTLRCSPRSGDLSVYWYQQSLDQGLQFLIQYYNGEERAKGNILERFSAQQFPDLHSELNLSSLELGDSALYFCASSVSGRAPNEQFFGPGTRLTVL.

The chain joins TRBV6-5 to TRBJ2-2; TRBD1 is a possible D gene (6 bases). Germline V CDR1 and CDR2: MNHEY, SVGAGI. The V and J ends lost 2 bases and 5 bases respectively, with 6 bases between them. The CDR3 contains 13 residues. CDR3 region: CASSYRGTGELFF. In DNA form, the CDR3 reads TGTGCCAGCAGTTACAGGGGGACCGGGGAGCTGTTTTTT.

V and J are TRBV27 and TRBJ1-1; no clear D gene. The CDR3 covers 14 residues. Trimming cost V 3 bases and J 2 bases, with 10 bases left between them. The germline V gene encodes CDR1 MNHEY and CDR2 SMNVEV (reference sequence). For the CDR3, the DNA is TGTGCCAGCAGTTTCGGGCAGATAAACACTGAAGCTTTCTTT. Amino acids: CASSFGQINTEAFF.

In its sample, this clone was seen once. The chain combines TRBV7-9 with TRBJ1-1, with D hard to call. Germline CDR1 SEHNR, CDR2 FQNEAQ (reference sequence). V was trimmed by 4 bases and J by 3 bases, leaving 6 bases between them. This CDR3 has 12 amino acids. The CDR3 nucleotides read TGTGCCAGCAGCTATGGGGACACTGAAGCTTTCTTT. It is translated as CASSYGDTEAFF.

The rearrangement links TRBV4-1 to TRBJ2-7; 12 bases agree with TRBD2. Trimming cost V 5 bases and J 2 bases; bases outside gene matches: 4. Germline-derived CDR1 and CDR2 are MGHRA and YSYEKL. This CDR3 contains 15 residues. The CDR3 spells CASSSTSGGTYEQYF. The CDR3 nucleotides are TGCGCCAGCAGCTCCACTAGCGGGGGGACCTACGAGCAGTACTTC.

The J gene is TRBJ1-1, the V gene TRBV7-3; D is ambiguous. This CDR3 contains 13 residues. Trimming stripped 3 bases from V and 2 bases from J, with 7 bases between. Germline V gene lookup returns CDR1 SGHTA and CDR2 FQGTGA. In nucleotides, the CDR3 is TGTGCCAGCAGCTTTGTAGATAACACTGAAGCTTTCTTT. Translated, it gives CASSFVDNTEAFF.

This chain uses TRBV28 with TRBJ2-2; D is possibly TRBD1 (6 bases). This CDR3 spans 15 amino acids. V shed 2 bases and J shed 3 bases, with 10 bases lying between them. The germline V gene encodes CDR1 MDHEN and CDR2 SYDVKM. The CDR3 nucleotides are TGTGCCAGCAGTTTAACCTCAGGGGACACCGGGGAGCTGTTTTTT. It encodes CASSLTSGDTGELFF.

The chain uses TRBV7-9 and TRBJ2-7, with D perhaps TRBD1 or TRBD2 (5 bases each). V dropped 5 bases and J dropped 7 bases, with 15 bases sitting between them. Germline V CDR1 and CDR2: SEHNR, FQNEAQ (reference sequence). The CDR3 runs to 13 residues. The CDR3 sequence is CASSRDDVREQYF. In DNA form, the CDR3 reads TGTGCCAGCAGCAGGGACGACGTTAGGGAGCAGTACTTC. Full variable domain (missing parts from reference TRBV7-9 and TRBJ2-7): DTGVSQNPRHKITKRGQNVTFRCDPISEHNRLYWYRQTLGQGPEFLTYFQNEAQLEKSRLLSDRFSAERPKGSFSTLEIQRTEQGDSAMYLCASSRDDVREQYFGPGTRLTVT.

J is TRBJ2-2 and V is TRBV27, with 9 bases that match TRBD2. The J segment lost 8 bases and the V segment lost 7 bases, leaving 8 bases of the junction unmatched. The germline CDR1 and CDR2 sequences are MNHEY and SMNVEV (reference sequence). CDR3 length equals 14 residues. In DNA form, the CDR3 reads TGTGCCAGCAACCAACTAGCGGGCGGGGGGGAGCTGTTTTTT. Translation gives CASNQLAGGGELFF.

The CDR3 coding sequence is TGCGCCAGCAGCCAAGGGTACTCCTGGGGGACTAACACCGGGGAGCTGTTTTTT. Translating gives CASSQGYSWGTNTGELFF. The V gene is TRBV4-1, the J gene TRBJ2-2; TRBD2 is a possible D gene (6 bases). Germline-derived CDR1 and CDR2 are MGHRA and YSYEKL. The CDR3 loop spans 18 amino acids. V gave up 1 base and J gave up 2 bases, with 17 bases separating them.

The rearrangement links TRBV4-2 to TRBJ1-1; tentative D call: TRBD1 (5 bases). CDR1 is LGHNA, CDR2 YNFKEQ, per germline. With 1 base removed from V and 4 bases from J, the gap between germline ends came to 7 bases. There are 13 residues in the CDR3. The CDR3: CASSQATGTEAFF. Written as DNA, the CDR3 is TGTGCCAGCAGCCAAGCAACAGGCACTGAAGCTTTCTTT.

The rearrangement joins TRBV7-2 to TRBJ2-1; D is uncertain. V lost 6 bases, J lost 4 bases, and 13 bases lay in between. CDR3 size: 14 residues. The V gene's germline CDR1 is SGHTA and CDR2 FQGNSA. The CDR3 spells CASRTEYSYNEQFF. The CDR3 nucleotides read TGTGCCAGCAGGACGGAATACTCATACAATGAGCAGTTCTTC.

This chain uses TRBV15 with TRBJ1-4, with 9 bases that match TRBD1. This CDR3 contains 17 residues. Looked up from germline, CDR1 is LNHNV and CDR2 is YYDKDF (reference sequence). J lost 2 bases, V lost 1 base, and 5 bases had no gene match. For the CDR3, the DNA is TGTGCCACCAGCAGAGGGGGGACAGGGAGGACTAATGAAAAACTGTTTTTT. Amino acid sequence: CATSRGGTGRTNEKLFF. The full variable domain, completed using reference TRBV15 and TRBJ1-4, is DAMVIQNPRYQVTQFGKPVTLSCSQTLNHNVMYWYQQKSSQAPKLLFHYYDKDFNNEADTPDNFQSRRPNTSFCFLDIRSPGLGDTAMYLCATSRGGTGRTNEKLFFGSGTQLSVL.

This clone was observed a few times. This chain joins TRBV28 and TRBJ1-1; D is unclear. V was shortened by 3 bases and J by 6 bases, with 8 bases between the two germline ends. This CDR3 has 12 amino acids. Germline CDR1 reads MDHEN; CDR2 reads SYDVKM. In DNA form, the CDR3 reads TGTGCCAGCAGTTTCGGTACCGCTGAAGCTTTCTTT. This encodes CASSFGTAEAFF.

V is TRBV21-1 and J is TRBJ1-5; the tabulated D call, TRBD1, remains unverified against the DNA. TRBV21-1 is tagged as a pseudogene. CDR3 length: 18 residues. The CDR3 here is CASSNGLGTFRDSSPQHF. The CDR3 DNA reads TGTGCCAGCAGCAATGGCCTGGGGACATTCCGAGACAGTTCGCCCCAGCATTTT.

The CDR3 region has the DNA TGTGCCAGCAGCATACTAGCGGGGGCTCGAACAGATACGCAGTATTTT. Amino acid sequence: CASSILAGARTDTQYF. The chain couples TRBV7-9 to TRBJ2-3; 11 nucleotides align to TRBD2. Trimming cost V 5 bases and J 3 bases; bases outside gene matches: 7. Germline CDR1 is SEHNR and CDR2 is FQNEAQ (reference sequence). The CDR3 is 16 amino acids.